This T cell receptor beta chain appears in the sequencing data of a study of T cells in women clearing cervical HPV infection. The trim removed 3 bases at V and 7 bases at J, leaving 13 bases unmatched. The CDR3 has 16 amino acids. From germline, CDR1 is SQVTM and CDR2 ANQGSEA. Comments on this clone: Its antigen is as yet unknown. The read stops 3 residues short of the end of the CDR3; the missing end is completed from the germline J gene.

Generated by immunoSEQ multiplex PCR, the TCRdb table keeps only in-frame clones and is missing some. The specimen's table records 31,000 or so clones. Broader study findings: Combining TCR richness with V gene abundances gave approximately 0.84 AUC. Repertoire richness, not evenness, was significantly elevated in CIN3+ cases versus controls. It is unknown whether associations predate infection; no effector/memory or HPV-specific sorting.

The chain carries TRBV29-1 and TRBJ2-1; 9 nucleotides agree with TRBD2. The TCR comes from a woman aged 18 to 75 with a cervical HPV16 infection that either progressed to CIN3+ or cleared (not recorded which). Sample: blood buffy coat. CDR3: CSVELSERGALNEQFF. Incomplete CDR3 DNA: TGCAGCGTTGAGCTCTCTGAGCGGGGGGCGTTGAATGAG.